Listed below are T cell receptor beta chains from one sample, sequenced in a study of blood T cell repertoires in COVID-19. Using immunoSEQ multiplex PCR, the repertoire was profiled, and TCRdb retains in-frame clones only, with some absent. Here the sample spans about 81,000 clones, about 95% being singletons. Source material: peripheral blood. All receptors come from a human donor with active COVID-19. The donor label of this sample is uncertain. CDR3s include the opening cysteine and the closing phenylalanine or tryptophan. A D gene is named only where the DNA matches it firmly. Rows may omit the clone size; those that give it use once, few, many or a size class.

- | TRBJ1-6 | - | TRBV12-3/TRBV12-4 | CASSLSLGRSLHF | TGTGCCAGCAGTTTATCTCTTGGCAGGTCCCTCCACTTT
- | TRBJ2-7 | - | TRBV6-2/TRBV6-3 | CASSDDDYQRRYEQYF | TGTGCCAGCAGCGACGACGATTACCAGCGCCGATACGAGCAGTACTTC
- | TRBJ1-5 | - | TRBV28 | CASRVARQPQHF | TGTGCCAGCAGGGTGGCGAGGCAGCCCCAGCATTTT
TRBD2 | TRBJ2-5 | once | TRBV18 | CASSPGTSGGSQETQYF | TGTGCCAGCTCACCCGGGACTAGCGGGGGGTCGCAAGAGACCCAGTACTTC
- | TRBJ2-3 | - | TRBV10-1 | CASSGSGPTDTQYF | TGCGCCAGCAGTGGCAGCGGGCCCACAGATACGCAGTATTTT
- | TRBJ1-1 | - | TRBV28 | CASSLRVPGVYTEAFF | TGTGCCAGCAGTTTAAGGGTCCCAGGGGTCTACACTGAAGCTTTCTTT
TRBD1 | TRBJ2-1 | - | TRBV29-1 | CSAEGDRDYNEQFF | TGCAGCGCCGAGGGGGACAGGGACTACAATGAGCAGTTCTTC
- | TRBJ1-5 | - | TRBV6-5 | CASGGEGNQPQHF | TGTGCCAGCGGGGGGGAGGGCAATCAGCCCCAGCATTTT
- | TRBJ1-2 | - | TRBV27 | CASSRGSVYGYTF | TGTGCCAGCAGTAGGGGCTCTGTCTATGGCTACACCTTC
TRBD1 | TRBJ2-2 | - | TRBV5-1 | CASSLPKDRGLNTGELFF | TGCGCCAGCAGCTTACCTAAAGACAGGGGGCTCAACACCGGGGAGCTGTTTTTT
TRBD1 | TRBJ2-7 | - | TRBV6-1 | CASSDRTGYEQYF | TGTGCCAGCAGTGACAGGACAGGCTACGAGCAGTACTTC
- | TRBJ1-2 | once | TRBV6-6 | CATRTEGYTF | TGTGCCACCCGAACAGAGGGCTACACCTTC
TRBD1 | TRBJ2-3 | - | TRBV24-1 | CATQLSGGDNTQYF | TGTGCCACCCAGCTCTCAGGGGGTGATAATACGCAGTATTTT
- | TRBJ2-1 | - | TRBV5-1 | CASRVAIEVAYNEQFF | TGCGCCAGCAGGGTGGCGATAGAGGTCGCTTACAATGAGCAGTTCTTC
TRBD1 | TRBJ2-1 | once | TRBV10-3 | CAISEAGTGGRQFF | TGTGCCATCAGTGAAGCTGGGACAGGGGGTAGGCAGTTCTTC
- | TRBJ2-6 | - | TRBV15 | CATSRQQGPPANVLTF | TGTGCCACCAGCAGACAACAGGGACCCCCGGCCAACGTCCTGACTTTC
TRBD2 | TRBJ2-6 | - | TRBV3-1/TRBV3-2 | CASSRGGVVISGANVLTF | TGTGCCAGCAGCCGGGGAGGGGTGGTAATCTCTGGGGCCAACGTCCTGACTTTC
TRBD2 | TRBJ2-7 | few | TRBV7-9 | CASSKGLAGVYEQYF | TGTGCCAGCAGCAAGGGACTAGCGGGGGTCTACGAGCAGTACTTC
- | TRBJ2-7 | - | TRBV12-3/TRBV12-4 | CASTSPSYEQYF | TGTGCCAGCACCTCTCCCTCCTACGAGCAGTACTTC
- | TRBJ1-2 | once | TRBV23-1 | CASKGEGLSGYTF | TGCGCCAGCAAAGGGGAGGGGTTAAGTGGCTACACCTTC
- | TRBJ2-1 | - | TRBV7-2 | CASSSPRGIYNEQFF | TGTGCCAGCAGCTCCCCACGGGGGATCTACAATGAGCAGTTCTTC
- | TRBJ2-5 | - | TRBV10-3 | CAISGYQETQYF | TGTGCCATCTCGGGGTACCAAGAGACCCAGTACTTC
- | TRBJ2-7 | few | TRBV4-1 | CASSPFERGGEQYF | TGCGCCAGCAGCCCCTTCGAGAGGGGGGGAGAGCAGTACTTC
- | TRBJ1-6 | - | TRBV6-1 | CASSDRVSPLHF | TGTGCCAGCAGTGACAGGGTTTCACCCCTCCACTTT
TRBD1 | TRBJ2-7 | - | TRBV15 | CATSRDAGGELFYEQYF | TGTGCCACCAGCAGAGATGCAGGGGGCGAATTATTCTACGAGCAGTACTTC
- | TRBJ2-7 | - | TRBV5-6 | CASSTGHLTSYEQYF | TGTGCCAGCAGCACCGGACACCTGACCTCCTACGAGCAGTACTTC
TRBD2 | TRBJ2-3 | - | TRBV2 | CASSNLAGASSTDTQYF | TGTGCCAGCAGTAACCTAGCGGGTGCCTCTAGCACAGATACGCAGTATTTT
- | TRBJ2-3 | - | TRBV20-1 | CSARSTDTQYF | TGCAGTGCTAGATCGACAGATACGCAGTATTTT
TRBD1 | TRBJ2-3 | - | TRBV5-4 | CASSLSTGEATDTQYF | TGTGCCAGCAGCTTGTCGACAGGGGAGGCCACAGATACGCAGTATTTT
TRBD2 | TRBJ2-2 | - | TRBV7-2 | CASSFGPSGAGSTGELFF | TGTGCCAGCAGCTTCGGTCCTAGCGGAGCGGGTAGCACCGGGGAGCTGTTTTTT
TRBD1 | TRBJ2-7 | - | TRBV28 | CASSFPSDRVTYEQYF | TGTGCCAGCAGTTTCCCCTCTGACAGGGTGACCTACGAGCAGTACTTC
TRBD1 | TRBJ1-1 | - | TRBV11-2 | CASNRQGTTEAFF | TGTGCCAGCAATCGACAGGGTACCACTGAAGCTTTCTTT
TRBD1 | TRBJ1-5 | - | TRBV19 | CASSTNRGFAQPQHF | TGTGCCAGTAGTACGAACAGGGGCTTTGCTCAGCCCCAGCATTTT
- | TRBJ2-7 | - | TRBV19 | CASSAGTRYEQYF | TGTGCCAGTAGTGCTGGGACTCGTTACGAGCAGTACTTC